This is a list of T cell receptor beta chains from one sample in a study of beta chain features in type 1 diabetes. TCRdb's copy holds only in-frame clones and misses some; the assay was immunoSEQ multiplex PCR. The sample includes more than 140,000 clones, less than 10% of them seen just once. Input material: central memory CD4+ T cells from blood. These receptors originate from a woman aged 40 to 50 in good health. CDR3s include the opening cysteine and the closing phenylalanine or tryptophan. The order of the fields is clone size, J gene, V gene, D gene, CDR3 protein, CDR3 DNA. A D gene is named only where the DNA matches it firmly. The listing skips clone size in some rows; elsewhere it reads once, few, many or a size class.

few | TRBJ2-3 | TRBV10-3 | NA | CAIRTSTDTQYF | TGTGCCATCAGGACAAGCACAGATACGCAGTATTTT
NA | TRBJ2-5 | TRBV20-1 | NA | CSARQETQYF | TGCAGTGCCCGCCAAGAGACCCAGTACTTC
few | TRBJ2-3 | TRBV7-9 | NA | CASRLESTDTQYF | TGTGCCAGCAGGTTGGAGAGCACAGATACGCAGTATTTT
few | TRBJ2-1 | TRBV6-1 | NA | CASTDDGPQFF | TGTGCCAGCACGGATGATGGGCCGCAGTTCTTC
few | TRBJ2-7 | TRBV6-1 | TRBD2 | CASSDRLAGTYEQYF | TGTGCCAGCAGTGACCGACTAGCGGGGACTTACGAGCAGTACTTC
NA | TRBJ1-5 | TRBV7-9 | NA | CASSLALGLSNQPQHF | TGTGCCAGCAGCTTAGCCCTCGGTTTAAGCAATCAGCCCCAGCATTTT
NA | TRBJ2-5 | TRBV7-2 | NA | CASSNQSISTQYF | TGTGCCAGCAGCAATCAGTCAATTTCGACCCAGTACTTC
NA | TRBJ2-3 | TRBV6-6 | TRBD2 | CASSSPQRGGDTQYF | TGTGCCAGCAGTTCCCCTCAGCGGGGGGGAGATACGCAGTATTTT
NA | TRBJ1-2 | TRBV18 | TRBD1 | CASSRGQGEGYTF | TGTGCCAGCTCACGAGGACAGGGGGAGGGCTACACCTTC
few | TRBJ2-7 | TRBV14 | TRBD1 | CASSQLRDRAYEQYF | TGTGCCAGCAGCCAGCTCCGGGACAGGGCGTACGAGCAGTACTTC
few | TRBJ1-1 | TRBV7-9 | NA | CASRGDGGMNTEAFF | TGTGCCAGCAGAGGTGACGGAGGGATGAACACTGAAGCTTTCTTT
few | TRBJ2-1 | TRBV5-7 | TRBD2 | CASSFRTSKNNEQFF | TGTGCCAGCAGCTTCCGGACTAGTAAGAACAATGAGCAGTTCTTC
NA | TRBJ1-3 | TRBV7-8 | NA | CASSSSPGNTIYF | TGTGCCAGCAGCTCGTCTCCCGGAAACACCATATATTTT
many | TRBJ2-7 | TRBV18 | NA | CASSPDGDEQYF | TGTGCCAGCTCACCAGACGGGGACGAGCAGTACTTC
NA | TRBJ2-5 | TRBV11-2 | TRBD2 | CASSLARISGAMQETQYF | TGTGCCAGCAGCTTAGCCAGAATTAGCGGGGCCATGCAAGAGACCCAGTACTTC
NA | TRBJ2-5 | TRBV5-4 | TRBD2 | CASSTAGTSVGETQYF | TGTGCCAGCAGCACCGCTGGGACTAGCGTAGGAGAGACCCAGTACTTC
few | TRBJ2-7 | TRBV9 | TRBD1 | CASSVGQGSAYEQYF | TGTGCCAGCAGCGTGGGACAGGGGTCTGCATACGAGCAGTACTTC
few | TRBJ2-6 | TRBV10-3 | NA | CAISALSGSGANVLTF | TGTGCCATCAGTGCTCTCAGCGGCTCTGGGGCCAACGTCCTGACTTTC
NA | TRBJ1-3 | TRBV27 | NA | CASSFTYRDTIYF | TGTGCCAGCAGTTTTACCTACCGGGACACCATATATTTT
few | TRBJ1-2 | TRBV11-1 | NA | CASSLASGGRYTF | TGTGCCAGCAGCTTAGCCAGCGGTGGGCGGTACACCTTC
few | TRBJ2-3 | TRBV6-6 | TRBD1 | CASSPRQGADTQYF | TGTGCCAGCAGCCCTCGACAGGGGGCAGATACGCAGTATTTT
few | TRBJ2-1 | TRBV2 | TRBD2 | CASRTSGGHNEQFF | TGTGCCAGCAGGACTAGCGGGGGGCACAATGAGCAGTTCTTC
NA | TRBJ1-1 | TRBV4-3 | NA | CASTGGRNTEAFF | TGCGCCAGCACCGGGGGACGGAACACTGAAGCTTTCTTT
NA | TRBJ2-7 | TRBV5-6 | NA | CASSLSGLEQYF | TGTGCCAGCAGCTTGTCGGGTTTGGAGCAGTACTTC
NA | TRBJ1-6 | TRBV10-1 | NA | CASSESTVSPLHF | TGCGCCAGCAGTGAGTCCACGGTTTCACCCCTCCACTTT
NA | TRBJ2-7 | TRBV4-2 | TRBD2 | CASSQAATSGGATYEQYF | TGTGCCAGCAGCCAAGCTGCGACTAGCGGGGGGGCAACCTACGAGCAGTACTTC
NA | TRBJ1-6 | TRBV4-1 | NA | CASSHDRRNLHF | TGCGCCAGCAGCCACGACCGGAGGAACCTCCACTTT
NA | TRBJ1-5 | TRBV12-5 | NA | CASGSTIHGQPQHF | TGTGCTAGTGGTTCCACTATCCACGGTCAGCCCCAGCATTTT
few | TRBJ1-6 | TRBV9 | NA | CASSVGSGNDSPLHF | TGTGCCAGCAGCGTCGGTTCAGGCAACGATTCACCCCTCCACTTT
NA | TRBJ1-1 | TRBV11-3 | NA | CASSFGRNTEAFF | TGTGCCAGCAGCTTTGGCAGGAACACTGAAGCTTTCTTT
NA | TRBJ1-2 | TRBV7-8 | NA | CASSPTNQAGYTF | TGTGCCAGCAGCCCTACCAATCAGGCTGGCTACACCTTC
NA | TRBJ1-4 | TRBV6-5 | NA | CASSYSGWATNEKLFF | TGTGCCAGCAGTTACTCTGGGTGGGCTACTAATGAAAAACTGTTTTTT
NA | TRBJ2-7 | TRBV5-4 | NA | CASELGGLGQAAYEQYF | TGTGCCAGCGAGCTTGGAGGGCTGGGGCAAGCGGCCTACGAGCAGTACTTC
few | TRBJ1-1 | TRBV4-3 | TRBD1 | CASSGDRAFF | TGCGCCAGCAGCGGGGACAGAGCTTTCTTT
few | TRBJ1-5 | TRBV19 | NA | CASSIRGVNQPQHF | TGTGCCAGTAGTATTCGCGGGGTAAATCAGCCCCAGCATTTT
many | TRBJ1-2 | TRBV7-2 | NA | CASSITWGDYGYTF | TGTGCCAGCAGCATAACGTGGGGAGACTATGGCTACACCTTC
NA | TRBJ1-4 | TRBV6-5 | TRBD1 | CASSLGQGLNEKLFF | TGTGCCAGCAGTTTAGGACAGGGGCTTAATGAAAAACTGTTTTTT
few | TRBJ2-7 | TRBV9 | NA | CASSVGNRDYEQYF | TGTGCCAGCAGCGTAGGAAACCGGGACTACGAGCAGTACTTC
few | TRBJ1-2 | TRBV9 | NA | CASSVDSSENGYTF | TGTGCCAGCAGCGTAGATAGCTCGGAGAATGGCTACACCTTC
many | TRBJ2-7 | TRBV4-3 | TRBD1 | CASSQVTGGSDEQYF | TGCGCCAGCAGCCAGGTGACAGGGGGGTCGGACGAGCAGTACTTC
once | TRBJ2-3 | TRBV11-2 | NA | CASSPGQPTDTQYF | TGTGCCAGCAGCCCTGGACAGCCCACAGATACGCAGTATTTT
NA | TRBJ2-7 | TRBV2 | TRBD2 | CASSERLAGYEQYF | TGTGCCAGCAGTGAAAGACTAGCGGGGTACGAGCAGTACTTC
few | TRBJ1-6 | TRBV20-1 | NA | CSAGRGWSLHF | TGCAGTGCTGGGAGAGGGTGGTCCCTCCACTTT
few | TRBJ1-2 | TRBV27 | NA | CASRLRGMEYYGYTF | TGTGCCAGCCGACTAAGGGGGATGGAGTACTATGGCTACACCTTC
few | TRBJ1-1 | TRBV10-1 | NA | CATSPPEEDTEAFF | TGCGCTACTTCCCCACCGGAGGAGGACACTGAAGCTTTCTTT
NA | TRBJ1-2 | TRBV9 | NA | CASSVAPNSGYTF | TGTGCCAGCAGCGTTGCCCCGAACTCTGGCTACACCTTC
many | TRBJ2-2 | TRBV19 | NA | CASIAGAGTGELFF | TGTGCCTCAATCGCGGGGGCGGGCACCGGGGAGCTGTTTTTT
NA | TRBJ2-7 | TRBV9 | TRBD2 | CASSKTSGRYYEQYF | TGTGCCAGCAGCAAGACTAGCGGGCGTTACTACGAGCAGTACTTC
NA | TRBJ2-3 | TRBV7-2 | TRBD2 | CASSRHLAGATTDTQYF | TGTGCCAGCAGCCGCCATCTAGCGGGGGCCACCACAGATACGCAGTATTTT
NA | TRBJ1-6 | TRBV14 | NA | CASSQGAGGSPLHF | TGTGCCAGCAGCCAAGGGGCGGGAGGGTCACCCCTCCACTTT
NA | TRBJ1-4 | TRBV6-6 | NA | CASSMDSPNEKLFF | TGTGCCAGCAGCATGGACAGCCCAAATGAAAAACTGTTTTTT
NA | TRBJ2-7 | TRBV6-5 | NA | CASKFRGATYEQYF | TGTGCCAGCAAGTTCAGGGGTGCAACCTACGAGCAGTACTTC
few | TRBJ2-1 | TRBV5-1 | TRBD2 | CASSSGLAREQFF | TGCGCCAGCAGCTCCGGACTAGCCCGAGAGCAGTTCTTC
NA | TRBJ2-1 | TRBV7-8 | TRBD2 | CASTLRTSGNNEQFF | TGTGCCAGCACCCTTAGGACTAGCGGGAACAATGAGCAGTTCTTC
few | TRBJ1-5 | TRBV6-6 | NA | CASRRDPQPQHF | TGTGCCAGCAGGAGGGATCCTCAGCCCCAGCATTTT